This TCR beta chain was sequenced for a study of yellow fever vaccine responses in identical twins. With regard to this clonotype: Its antigen is currently unknown.

Study-level findings and limits: On the reported evidence, twins' vaccine T cell responses seemed partly convergent and partly personalized.

The CDR3 extends over 14 amino acids. Germline loops: CDR1 SGHTA, CDR2 FQGNSA. V lost 1 base and J 4 bases, leaving 10 bases between the germline ends. TCRdb used MiXCR to reprocess the RT-PCR reads, holding one entry per CDR3 protein. The table shows roughly 960 distinct CDR3 sequences, with around 80% occurring only once. The V and J genes are TRBV7-2 and TRBJ1-2, with D hard to call. This specimen consisted of T cells from blood (PBMCs), unsorted or a sorted subset (not recorded which), obtained before or after yellow fever vaccination (not recorded which). This receptor was identified in a female donor who received the yellow fever vaccine. The CDR3 DNA follows: TGTGCCAGCAGCTTAGGGTGGCAGCTCTATGGCTACACCTTC. Translated: CASSLGWQLYGYTF.